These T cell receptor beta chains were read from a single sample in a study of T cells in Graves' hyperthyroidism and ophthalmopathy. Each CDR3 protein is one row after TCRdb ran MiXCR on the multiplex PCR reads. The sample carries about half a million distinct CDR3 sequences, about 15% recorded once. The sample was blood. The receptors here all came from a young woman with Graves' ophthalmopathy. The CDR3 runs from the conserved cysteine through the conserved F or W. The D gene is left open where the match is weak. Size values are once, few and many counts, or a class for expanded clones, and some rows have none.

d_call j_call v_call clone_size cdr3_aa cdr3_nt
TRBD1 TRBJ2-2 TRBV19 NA CASSRDRGFDGELFF TGTGCCAGTAGTAGGGACAGGGGATTCGACGGGGAGCTGTTTTTT
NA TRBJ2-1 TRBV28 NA CASSLGGPPKFF TGTGCCAGCAGTTTAGGTGGCCCCCCGAAGTTCTTC
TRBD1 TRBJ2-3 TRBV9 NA CASSTQGARADTQYF TGTGCCAGCAGCACCCAGGGGGCTAGGGCAGATACGCAGTATTTT
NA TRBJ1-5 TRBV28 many CASSFPQDQPQHF TGTGCCAGCAGTTTCCCGCAAGATCAGCCCCAGCATTTT
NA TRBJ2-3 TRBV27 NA CASSGNRVGAGTQYF TGTGCCAGCAGTGGGAACAGGGTAGGAGCTGGGACGCAGTATTTT
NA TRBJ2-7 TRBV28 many CASRGLGEPHSYEQYF TGTGCCAGCAGGGGCTTGGGGGAGCCCCACTCCTACGAGCAGTACTTC
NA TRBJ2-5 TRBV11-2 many CASSLAQGSEGETQYF TGTGCCAGCAGCTTAGCCCAGGGCTCAGAGGGGGAGACCCAGTACTTC
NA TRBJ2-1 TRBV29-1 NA CSVASLALKNEQFF TGCAGCGTTGCCTCTCTTGCGTTGAAGAATGAGCAGTTCTTC
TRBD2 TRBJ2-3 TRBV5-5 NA CASSLQAGGQRDTQYF TGTGCCAGCAGCTTGCAGGCGGGAGGGCAAAGAGATACGCAGTATTTT
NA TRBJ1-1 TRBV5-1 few CASSLGGDINTEAFF TGTGCCAGCAGCTTGGGGGGGGACATAAACACTGAAGCTTTCTTT
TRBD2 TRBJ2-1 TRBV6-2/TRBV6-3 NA CASSQTSGRYNEQFF TGTGCCAGCAGCCAGACTAGCGGGAGGTACAATGAGCAGTTCTTC
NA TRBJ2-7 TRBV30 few CAWGPSYEQYF TGTGCCTGGGGGCCATCTTACGAGCAGTACTTC
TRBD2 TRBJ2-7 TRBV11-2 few CASSRASGREQYF TGTGCCAGCAGCCGTGCTAGCGGGAGGGAGCAGTACTTC
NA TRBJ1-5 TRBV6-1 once CASTNERGGYYF TGTGCCAGCACCAACGAACGAGGAGGTTATTATTTT
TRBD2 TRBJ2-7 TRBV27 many CASSLSTSGSSYEQYF TGTGCCAGCAGTTTATCGACTAGCGGTAGCTCCTACGAGCAGTACTTC
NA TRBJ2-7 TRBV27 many CASRDGLGRSYEQYF TGTGCCAGCAGGGATGGTCTAGGCCGCTCCTACGAGCAGTACTTC
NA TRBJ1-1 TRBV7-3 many CASSLIPNTEAFF TGTGCCAGCAGCTTAATCCCGAACACTGAAGCTTTCTTT
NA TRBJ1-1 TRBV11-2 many CASSRDRNTEAFF TGTGCCAGCAGCAGAGACAGGAACACTGAAGCTTTCTTT
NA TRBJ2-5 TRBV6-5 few CASSYRSGRFRLETQYF TGTGCCAGCAGTTACAGGTCCGGAAGGTTCAGGCTAGAGACCCAGTACTTC
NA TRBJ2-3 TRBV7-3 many CASSQPTGTQYF TGTGCCAGCAGCCAACCTACCGGTACGCAGTATTTT
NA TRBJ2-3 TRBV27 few CASGPRGTQYF TGTGCCAGCGGCCCACGCGGTACGCAGTATTTT
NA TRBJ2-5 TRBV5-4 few CASSLPRTETQYF TGTGCCAGCAGCTTGCCGCGAACCGAGACCCAGTACTTC
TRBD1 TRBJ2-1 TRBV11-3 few CASSLQADRGSYNEQFF TGTGCCAGCAGCCTGCAGGCGGACAGGGGTTCCTACAATGAGCAGTTCTTC
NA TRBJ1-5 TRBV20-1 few CSASRGADQPQHF TGCAGTGCCTCCCGTGGGGCGGATCAGCCCCAGCATTTT
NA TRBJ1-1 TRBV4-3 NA CASSLEVRVGTEAFF TGCGCCAGCAGCTTAGAGGTGAGGGTGGGCACTGAAGCTTTCTTT
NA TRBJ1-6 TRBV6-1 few CASRGAAVPNSPLHF TGTGCCAGCAGGGGCGCGGCAGTTCCTAATTCACCCCTCCACTTT
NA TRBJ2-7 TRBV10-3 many CAISVGGSYEQYF TGTGCCATCAGTGTCGGGGGCTCCTACGAGCAGTACTTC